This TCR beta chain was sequenced in a study of T cell repertoires in cytomegalovirus infection (dated by TCRdb to the late 2010s). Concerning the study at large: Donor HLA type was relevant to the analysis, as public TCR beta signatures indicated carriage of CMV infection together with the matching HLA type.

The sample holds many counts of this clonotype. There is no known antigen for this receptor. No per-base quality is available; no much larger clone lies one base away. These reads were obtained on an Illumina HiSeq 1500. TCRdb redid the processing of the public reads, applying fastp at Q25 and MiXCR, and retained in-frame beta chains. Rows matching on CDR3 protein sequence are summarized as one entry with the most common DNA and genes. The sample yields about 260,000 distinct CDR3 sequences; approximately 9.2% were counted once. The top ten hold roughly 16% of the sample. Broad study findings and their caveats: The ex vivo response was dominated by HLA-C-restricted CMV-specific TCR beta clonotypes, which also provided the single most frequent clonotype in two of eight donors. Cumulative frequency of public TCR beta family members discriminated carriers of CMV infection plus the relevant HLA type in this cohort and an independent approximately 350-donor cohort.

Inclusive of the bounding cysteine and phenylalanine, the CDR3 is 11 residues long. Just the 33-base CDR3 DNA is kept, in frame starting at base 1. V is pared back by 4 bases and J by 6 bases, with 7 bases lying between the germline termini. CDR1 SGHTA and CDR2 FQGNSA were looked up in the germline V gene. This receptor was obtained from a human donor in good health (CMV status not recorded). Some clones in this sample may be carry-over from other donors' samples. The chain is encoded by TRBV7-2 joined to TRBJ2-7, with no reliable assignment of the D segment. Specimen: PBMCs. The nucleotides read TGTGCCAGCAGCTCCGCTCGCGAGCAGTACTTC. Translated, it reads CASSSAREQYF.